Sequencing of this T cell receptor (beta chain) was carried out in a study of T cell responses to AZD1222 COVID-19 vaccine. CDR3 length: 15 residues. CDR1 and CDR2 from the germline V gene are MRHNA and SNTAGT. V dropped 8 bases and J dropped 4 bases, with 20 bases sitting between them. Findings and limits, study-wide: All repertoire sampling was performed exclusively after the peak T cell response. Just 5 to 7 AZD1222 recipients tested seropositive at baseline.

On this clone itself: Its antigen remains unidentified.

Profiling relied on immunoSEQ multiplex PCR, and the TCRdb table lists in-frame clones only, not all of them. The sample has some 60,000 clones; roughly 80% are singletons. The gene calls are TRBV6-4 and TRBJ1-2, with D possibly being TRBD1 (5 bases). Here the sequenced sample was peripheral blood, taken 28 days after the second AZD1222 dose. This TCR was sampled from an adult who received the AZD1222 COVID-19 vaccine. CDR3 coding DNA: TGTGCCAGCTACGGGACCCGCACCCCCTTCTATGGCTACACCTTC. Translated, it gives CASYGTRTPFYGYTF.